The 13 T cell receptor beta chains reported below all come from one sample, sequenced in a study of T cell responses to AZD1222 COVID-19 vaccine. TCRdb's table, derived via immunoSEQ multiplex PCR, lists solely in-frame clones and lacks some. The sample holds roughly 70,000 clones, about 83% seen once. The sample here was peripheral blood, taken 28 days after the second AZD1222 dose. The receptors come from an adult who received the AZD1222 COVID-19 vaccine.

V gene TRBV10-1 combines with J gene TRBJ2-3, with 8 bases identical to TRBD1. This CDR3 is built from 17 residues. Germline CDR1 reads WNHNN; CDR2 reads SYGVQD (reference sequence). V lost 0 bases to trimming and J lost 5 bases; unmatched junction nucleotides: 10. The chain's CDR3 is CASSESTLGQVIDTQYF. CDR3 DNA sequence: TGCGCCAGCAGTGAGTCGACGCTGGGACAGGTTATAGATACGCAGTATTTT.

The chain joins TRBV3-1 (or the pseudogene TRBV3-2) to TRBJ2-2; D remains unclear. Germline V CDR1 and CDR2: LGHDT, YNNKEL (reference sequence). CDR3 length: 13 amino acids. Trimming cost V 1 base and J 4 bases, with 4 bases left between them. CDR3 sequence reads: CASSQGATGELFF. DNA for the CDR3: TGTGCCAGCAGCCAAGGGGCCACCGGGGAGCTGTTTTTT.

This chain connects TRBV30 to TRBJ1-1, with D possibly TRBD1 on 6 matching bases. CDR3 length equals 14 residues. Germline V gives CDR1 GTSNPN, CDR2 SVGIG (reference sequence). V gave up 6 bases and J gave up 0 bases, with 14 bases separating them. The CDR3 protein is CACVPGDMNTEAFF. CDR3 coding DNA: TGTGCCTGTGTACCAGGGGACATGAACACTGAAGCTTTCTTT.

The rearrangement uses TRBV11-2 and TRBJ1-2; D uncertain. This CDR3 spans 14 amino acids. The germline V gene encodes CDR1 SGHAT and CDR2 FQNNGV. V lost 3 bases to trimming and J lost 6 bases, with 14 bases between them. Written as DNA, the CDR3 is TGTGCCAGCAGCTTTTCCTATGGGGTCCATGGCTACACCTTC. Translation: CASSFSYGVHGYTF.

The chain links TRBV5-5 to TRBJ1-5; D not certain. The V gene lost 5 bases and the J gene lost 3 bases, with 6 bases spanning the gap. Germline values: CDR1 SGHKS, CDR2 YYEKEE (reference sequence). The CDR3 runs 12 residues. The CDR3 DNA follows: TGTGCCAGCAGTTCTCTCAATCAGCCCCAGCATTTT. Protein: CASSSLNQPQHF.

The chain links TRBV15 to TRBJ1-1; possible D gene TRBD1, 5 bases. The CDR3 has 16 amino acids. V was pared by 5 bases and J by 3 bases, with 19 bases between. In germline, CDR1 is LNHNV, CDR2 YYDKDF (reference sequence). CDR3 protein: CATSGLLWTGHTEAFF. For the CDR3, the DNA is TGTGCCACCAGCGGATTGCTCTGGACGGGACACACTGAAGCTTTCTTT.

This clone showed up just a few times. The CDR3 protein is CASSPWEVAGNTIYF. CDR3 bases: TGTGCCAGCTCACCTTGGGAAGTGGCTGGAAACACCATATATTTT. The rearrangement links TRBV18 to TRBJ1-3; D gene ambiguous. This CDR3 region has 15 residues. Germline assignment: CDR1 KGHSH and CDR2 LQKENI. V was clipped by 3 bases and J by 2 bases, with 11 bases between them. Variable domain in full (rest from reference TRBV18 and TRBJ1-3): NAGVMQNPRHLVRRRGQEARLRCSPMKGHSHVYWYRQLPEEGLKFMVYLQKENIIDESGMPKERFSAEFPKEGPSILRIQQVVRGDSAAYFCASSPWEVAGNTIYFGEGSWLTVV.

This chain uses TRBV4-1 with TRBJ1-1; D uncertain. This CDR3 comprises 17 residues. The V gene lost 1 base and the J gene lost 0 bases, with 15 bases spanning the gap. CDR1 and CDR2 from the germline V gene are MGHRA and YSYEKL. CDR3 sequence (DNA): TGCGCCAGCAGCCAAGTTGACATGGGATGGGTGAACACTGAAGCTTTCTTT. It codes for CASSQVDMGWVNTEAFF.

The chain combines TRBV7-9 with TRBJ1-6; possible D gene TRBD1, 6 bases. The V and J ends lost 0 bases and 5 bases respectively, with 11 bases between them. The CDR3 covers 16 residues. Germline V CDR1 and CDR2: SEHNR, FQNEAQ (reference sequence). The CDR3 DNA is TGTGCCAGCAGCTTAGCCCGGACAGATAATAATTCACCCCTCCACTTT. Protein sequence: CASSLARTDNNSPLHF.

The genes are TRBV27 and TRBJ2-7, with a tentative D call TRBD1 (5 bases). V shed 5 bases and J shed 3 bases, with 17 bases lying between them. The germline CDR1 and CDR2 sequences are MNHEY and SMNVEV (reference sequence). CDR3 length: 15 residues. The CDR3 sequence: CASSPRGRANYEQYF. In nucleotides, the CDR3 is TGTGCCAGCAGTCCAAGGGGCCGGGCGAACTACGAGCAGTACTTC.

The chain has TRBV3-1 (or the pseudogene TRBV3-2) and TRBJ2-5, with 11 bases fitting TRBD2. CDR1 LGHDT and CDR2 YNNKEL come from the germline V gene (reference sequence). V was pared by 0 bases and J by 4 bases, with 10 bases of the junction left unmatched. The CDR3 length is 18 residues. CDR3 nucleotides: TGTGCCAGCAGCCAAGATAAGGTCCTAGCGGGGGGTCCAGAGACCCAGTACTTC. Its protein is CASSQDKVLAGGPETQYF.

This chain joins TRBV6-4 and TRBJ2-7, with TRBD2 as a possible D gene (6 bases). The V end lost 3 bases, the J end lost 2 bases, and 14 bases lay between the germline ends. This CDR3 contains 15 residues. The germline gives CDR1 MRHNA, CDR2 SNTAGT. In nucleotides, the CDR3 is TGTGCCAGCAGTGAGTTTGGTAGCGGTCCCTACGAGCAGTACTTC. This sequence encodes CASSEFGSGPYEQYF.

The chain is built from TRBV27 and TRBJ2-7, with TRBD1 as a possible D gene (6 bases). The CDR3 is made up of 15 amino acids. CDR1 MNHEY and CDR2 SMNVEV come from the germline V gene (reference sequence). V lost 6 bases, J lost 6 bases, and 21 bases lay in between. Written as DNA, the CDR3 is TGTGCCAGCAGCCGAAGCGGCGTCAGGGGCGGCGAGCAGTACTTC. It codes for CASSRSGVRGGEQYF.